This TCR beta chain was documented in a study of cytomegalovirus exposure and HLA in healthy donors. In the study overall: Per a later analysis, the approximately 600 first-cohort and 120 or so validation repertoires shared one platform.

The V end was cut by 5 bases, the J end by 5 bases, with 16 bases between. Germline assignment: CDR1 LNHDA and CDR2 SQIVND (reference sequence). The CDR3 contains 15 residues. Produced via immunoSEQ multiplex PCR; TCRdb's table is partial and in-frame only. Found here are over 130,000 clones, approximately 86% of them singletons; the top ten hold 8.7%. Sequenced sample: PBMCs. The TCR was taken from a man aged 18-30 years in good health and CMV-seropositive. The V call is TRBV19, the J call TRBJ2-1; perhaps TRBD1 as D (6 bases). The DNA of the CDR3 is TGTGCCAGTAGTGGATCAGGGGTTGGGGACAATGAGCAGTTCTTC. Amino acids: CASSGSGVGDNEQFF.